Only one count was recorded for the clone carrying this TCR beta chain. The source of the sample is a study of blood T cells in healthy people across ages. This CDR3 is built from 13 residues. With 5 bases removed from V and 8 bases from J, the gap between germline ends came to 15 bases. Germline V gene sequence: CDR1 SGHAT, CDR2 FQDESV (reference sequence). Primed by a sample-barcoded 5' primer and a J-beta primer mix, a second PCR proceeded for roughly 7 to 11 cycles. TCRdb redid the calling of the 5' RACE reads with MiXCR, one entry per CDR3 protein. The sample lists about 1.6 million distinct CDR3 sequences, about 31% occurring once.

J is TRBJ1-2 and V is TRBV11-1; D is possibly TRBD1 (5 bases). Sequencing was performed on blood. The sequence came from a woman in her twenties or thirties in good health. This CDR3 is CASSKGVVGGYTF. The CDR3 bases are TGTGCCAGCAGCAAAGGGGTGGTTGGAGGCTACACCTTC.